Each of the 19 T cell receptor beta chains below was sequenced from the same sample in a study of OX40 agonist ivuxolimab in advanced cancers. The protocol used for the library was the immunoSEQ multiplex PCR assay. TCRdb took this table from immuneACCESS and kept in-frame rearrangements with V and J called. Such tables lack part of the clones; where checked against another copy, unresolved V genes explain under half of the gap, and the rest is unexplained. In all, the sample holds roughly 56,000 clones, and roughly nine tenths of those were seen once. About 0.63% of the sample goes to the ten largest clones. The starting material was CD4+ or CD8+ T cells sorted from blood, obtained in a trial of the OX40 agonist ivuxolimab. The origin of the receptors is an adult with an advanced solid tumor such as melanoma, head and neck, liver or kidney cancer.

This clone came up a few times. The sample carries other DNA sequences with the same CDR3. The CDR3 sequence: CASSLGLAGGQETQYF. Written as DNA, the CDR3 is TGTGCCAGCAGCTTAGGCCTAGCGGGGGGACAAGAGACCCAGTACTTC. This rearrangement joins TRBV11-3 to TRBJ2-5; 11 bases agree with TRBD2. V was pared by 1 base and J by 2 bases, with 3 bases of the junction left unmatched. This CDR3 is 16 amino acids long. The germline gives CDR1 SGHNT, CDR2 YENEEA.

The chain uses TRBV6-6 and TRBJ1-2; D unclear. The CDR3 covers 11 residues. V was pared by 6 bases and J by 2 bases, with 4 bases between. Per the germline V gene, CDR1 is MNHNY and CDR2 is SVGAGI (reference sequence). CDR3 amino acids: CASSLNYGYTF. In nucleotides, the CDR3 is TGTGCCAGCAGCCTCAACTATGGCTACACCTTC.

The chain joins TRBV28 to TRBJ1-5; the match to TRBD1 covers 8 bases. From germline, CDR1 is MDHEN and CDR2 SYDVKM. This CDR3 spans 15 amino acids. The junction had 7 bases not matched to a gene; V was cut back by 4 bases and J by 5 bases. This chain's CDR3 is CASSSGGVTYQPQHF. CDR3 in DNA: TGTGCCAGCAGTTCAGGGGGCGTCACGTATCAGCCCCAGCATTTT.

This clone was recorded only once. The gene calls are TRBV10-3 and TRBJ2-1, with TRBD2 matching over 11 bases. The CDR3 extends over 16 amino acids. V lost 4 bases and J lost 4; bases outside the gene matches: 6. Germline lookup yields CDR1 ENHRY and CDR2 SYGVKD. This CDR3 is CAISATTSGSYNEQFF. The DNA for the CDR3 is TGTGCCATCAGTGCCACTACTAGCGGGAGTTACAATGAGCAGTTCTTC.

This clone has only one observation. The genes are TRBV4-1 and TRBJ2-7; 10 bases agree with TRBD2. The CDR3 loop spans 16 amino acids. Trimming at V came to 1 base and at J to 3 bases, leaving 6 bases not matched to a gene. From germline, CDR1 is MGHRA and CDR2 YSYEKL. CDR3 DNA: TGCGCCAGCAGCCAAGGTCTAGCGGGAGATGGCTACGAGCAGTACTTC. Translation: CASSQGLAGDGYEQYF.

This sequence joins TRBV19 and TRBJ1-2; no firm D call. The CDR3 consists of 13 residues. In germline, CDR1 is LNHDA, CDR2 SQIVND (reference sequence). The ends were cut back, 3 bases at V and 0 bases at J, with 5 bases in the middle. This CDR3 reads CASSIGTNYGYTF. The DNA of the CDR3 is TGTGCCAGTAGTATCGGGACTAACTATGGCTACACCTTC. Full variable domain (outside the CDR3, taken from reference TRBV19 and TRBJ1-2): DGGITQSPKYLFRKEGQNVTLSCEQNLNHDAMYWYRQDPGQGLRLIYYSQIVNDFQKGDIAEGYSVSREKKESFPLTVTSAQKNPTAFYLCASSIGTNYGYTFGSGTRLTVV.

CDR3 DNA sequence: TGTGCCAGCTCACCAGGGCTAGCAGGGTATAATGAGCAGTTCTTC. It translates to CASSPGLAGYNEQFF. The chain links TRBV18 to TRBJ2-1; D tentatively fits TRBD1 or TRBD2 (5 bases each). The CDR3 spans 15 residues. Between the trimmed V and J ends, which lost 2 bases and 7 bases, there was a span of 15 bases. Germline CDR1 and CDR2: KGHSH and LQKENI.

The J gene is TRBJ2-2, the V gene TRBV21-1; the listed D gene, TRBD2, was not tested against the DNA. TRBV21-1 represents a pseudogene. The CDR3 is 20 residues long. CDR3 in amino acids: CASSKGPMRERVPYTGELFF. In DNA form, the CDR3 reads TGTGCCAGCAGCAAAGGCCCGATGAGGGAACGAGTGCCATACACCGGGGAGCTGTTTTTT.

This chain connects TRBV18 to TRBJ2-5; 7 bases align to TRBD2. CDR3 length: 14 residues. V shed 5 bases, J shed 1 base, and the junction held 4 bases outside the gene matches. CDR1 KGHSH and CDR2 LQKENI come from the germline V gene. CDR3 amino acids: CASSILALQETQYF. DNA of the CDR3: TGTGCCAGCTCAATACTAGCGCTCCAAGAGACCCAGTACTTC.

The rearrangement joins TRBV27 to TRBJ1-2; D gene uncertain. The CDR3 covers 18 residues. Trimming shortened V by 5 bases and J by 0 bases, and 22 bases separated the two germline ends. Looked up from germline, CDR1 is MNHEY and CDR2 is SMNVEV (reference sequence). The CDR3 DNA is TGTGCCAGCAGTCCCTCTTTGGCAGCCGCTCAGACTAACTATGGCTACACCTTC. It yields the protein CASSPSLAAAQTNYGYTF.

V usage is TRBV5-1 and J usage is TRBJ1-1, with 10 nucleotides matching TRBD1. V dropped 3 bases and J dropped 1; count of bases not matched to a gene: 3. The CDR3 totals 15 residues. CDR1 is SGHRS and CDR2 is YFSETQ in the germline V gene. The CDR3 DNA is TGCGCCAGCAGCTGGGGACAGGGGACGAACACTGAAGCTTTCTTT. Protein sequence: CASSWGQGTNTEAFF.

Worth noting for this clone: The junction differs from germline at one of its ends, possibly a read error. The same CDR3 also results from other DNA sequences found in this sample. This chain connects TRBV9 to TRBJ1-1, with D perhaps matching TRBD1 (5 bases). There are 15 residues in the CDR3. Germline loops: CDR1 SGDLS, CDR2 YYNGEE. CDR3 in amino acids: CASSEGPGVNTEAFF. The CDR3, as DNA: TGTGCCAGTAGCGAGGGGCCCGGGGTGAACACTGAAGCTTTCTTT.

The chain links TRBV6-5 to TRBJ2-5; tentative D call: TRBD1 (5 bases). Germline V gene sequence: CDR1 MNHEY, CDR2 SVGAGI. The CDR3 is 14 residues long. Trimming shortened V by 2 bases and J by 5 bases, and 12 bases separated the two germline ends. This chain's CDR3 is CASSYSRVRETQYF. The CDR3 coding sequence is TGTGCCAGCAGTTACAGCAGGGTCAGGGAGACCCAGTACTTC.

V usage is TRBV2 and J usage is TRBJ1-1; tentative D call: TRBD1 (5 bases). The ends were cut back, 3 bases at V and 5 bases at J, with 10 bases in the middle. The CDR3 is made up of 13 amino acids. Germline-derived CDR1 and CDR2 are SNHLY and FYNNEI. In nucleotides, the CDR3 is TGTGCCAGCAGTGATGGGGGGAGGACTGAAGCTTTCTTT. Its protein is CASSDGGRTEAFF.

The chain recombines TRBV28 with TRBJ1-5; D gene unclear. Per germline, CDR1 MDHEN and CDR2 SYDVKM. V was pared by 1 base and J by 7 bases, with 5 bases between. The CDR3 consists of 12 residues. CDR3 bases: TGTGCCAGCAGTTTATCCGACCAGCCCCAGCATTTT. It is translated as CASSLSDQPQHF.

The chain uses TRBV15 and TRBJ2-1; no definite D call. Trimming removed 1 base from V and 4 bases from J, with 2 bases in between. The CDR3 has 12 residues. Per the germline V gene, CDR1 is LNHNV and CDR2 is YYDKDF (reference sequence). The chain's CDR3 is CATSRVYNEQFF. The CDR3 DNA follows: TGTGCCACCAGCAGAGTGTACAATGAGCAGTTCTTC.

The CDR3 region has the DNA TGTGCCAGCAGTAGGGCGGGAGGGCCGAGCAATGAGCAGTTCTTC. Protein: CASSRAGGPSNEQFF. The chain joins TRBV25-1 to TRBJ2-1, with TRBD2 identical over 9 bases. This CDR3 region has 15 residues. The germline V gene has CDR1 MGHDK and CDR2 SYGVNS. Trimming removed 5 bases from V and 6 bases from J; junction bases left unmatched: 8.

The chain couples TRBV5-1 to TRBJ2-1; TRBD1 or TRBD2 may be the D gene (6 bases each). Germline lookup yields CDR1 SGHRS and CDR2 YFSETQ. The length of the CDR3 is 16 residues. Trimming took 0 bases from V and 5 from J, leaving 15 bases between them. CDR3 sequence (DNA): TGCGCCAGCAGCTTGGCCGAGGGGGGAGCGAACAATGAGCAGTTCTTC. This encodes CASSLAEGGANNEQFF.

The rearrangement uses TRBV4-1 and TRBJ1-1; TRBD1 matches 8 bases. Trimming took 4 bases from V and 1 from J; bases not matched to a gene: 2. Germline assignment: CDR1 MGHRA and CDR2 YSYEKL. This CDR3 has 14 amino acids. CDR3 amino acids: CASSPGGPNTEAFF. The CDR3 DNA reads TGCGCCAGCAGCCCAGGGGGCCCGAACACTGAAGCTTTCTTT.